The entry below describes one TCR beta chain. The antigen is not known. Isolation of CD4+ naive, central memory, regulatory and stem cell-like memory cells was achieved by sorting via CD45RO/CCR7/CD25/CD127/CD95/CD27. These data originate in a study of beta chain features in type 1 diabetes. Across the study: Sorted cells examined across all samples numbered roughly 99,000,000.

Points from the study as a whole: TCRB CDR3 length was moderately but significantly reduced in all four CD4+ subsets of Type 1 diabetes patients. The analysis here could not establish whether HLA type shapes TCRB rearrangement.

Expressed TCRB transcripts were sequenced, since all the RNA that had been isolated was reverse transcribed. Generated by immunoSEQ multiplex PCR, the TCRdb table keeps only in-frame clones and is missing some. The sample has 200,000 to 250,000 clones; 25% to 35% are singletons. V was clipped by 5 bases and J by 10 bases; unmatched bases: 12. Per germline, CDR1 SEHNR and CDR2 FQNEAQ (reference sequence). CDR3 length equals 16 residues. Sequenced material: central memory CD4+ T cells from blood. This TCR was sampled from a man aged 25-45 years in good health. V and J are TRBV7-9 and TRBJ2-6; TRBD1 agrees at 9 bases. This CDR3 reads CASSIPGTGNMNVLTF. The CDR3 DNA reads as TGTGCCAGCAGCATCCCCGGGACAGGGAACATGAACGTCCTGACTTTC.